Listed below are T cell receptor beta chains from one sample, sequenced in a study of blood T cell repertoires in COVID-19. Using immunoSEQ multiplex PCR, the repertoire was profiled, and TCRdb retains in-frame clones only, with some absent. The sample gives about 260,000 clones, less than 90% of which show up once; 4% is in the top ten. The specimen sequenced was peripheral blood. These receptors all stem from a man aged 55 to 70 who had recovered from COVID-19. CDR3s include the opening cysteine and the closing phenylalanine or tryptophan. A D gene is named only where the DNA matches it firmly. The listing skips clone size in some rows; elsewhere it reads once, few, many or a size class.

length,size,J,D,V,DNA,CDR3
15,NA,TRBJ2-7,NA,TRBV7-8,TGTGCCAGCAGCCTCCGCTTGGGAGACTCCTACGAGCAGTACTTC,CASSLRLGDSYEQYF
13,NA,TRBJ2-3,NA,TRBV4-2,TGTGCCAGCAGCCCCGGGTTGAGGGATACGCAGTATTTT,CASSPGLRDTQYF
13,NA,TRBJ1-4,TRBD1,TRBV19,TGTGCCAGTAGAGGACAGGGGGGAGGCAAACTGTTTTTT,CASRGQGGGKLFF
15,NA,TRBJ2-2,TRBD2,TRBV5-6,TGTGCCAGCAGCTTGAGGACTAGGAACACCGGGGAGCTGTTTTTT,CASSLRTRNTGELFF
13,NA,TRBJ1-1,NA,TRBV5-1,TGCGCCAGCAGCATCCGACAGAACACTGAAGCTTTCTTT,CASSIRQNTEAFF
16,NA,TRBJ1-5,NA,TRBV7-8,TGTGCCAGCAGCCCCGTCGGGGGGTTGAGCAATCAGCCCCAGCATTTT,CASSPVGGLSNQPQHF
15,NA,TRBJ1-3,NA,TRBV18,TGTGCCAGCTCACCGGACGGGGGTCGCGGAAACACCATATATTTT,CASSPDGGRGNTIYF
17,NA,TRBJ1-3,NA,TRBV4-2,TGTGCCAGCAGCCAAGTGGACAGCCGACTCTCTGGAAACACCATATATTTT,CASSQVDSRLSGNTIYF
14,once,TRBJ1-4,NA,TRBV7-2,TGTGCCAGCAGCACCGGGGTTGCTTACGAAAAACTGTTTTTT,CASSTGVAYEKLFF
15,few,TRBJ1-1,TRBD1,TRBV3-1/TRBV3-2,TGTGCCAGCAGCCGGAGGACAGGGGGCCGGTTAAAAGCTTTCTTT,CASSRRTGGRLKAFF
16,NA,TRBJ1-3,TRBD1,TRBV3-1/TRBV3-2,TGTGCCAGCAGCCGGACAGGGGCGAGCTCTGGAAACACCATATATTTT,CASSRTGASSGNTIYF
14,NA,TRBJ2-3,TRBD1,TRBV5-1,TGCGCCAGCAGCTCAAGACAGGGTTCAGATACGCAGTATTTT,CASSSRQGSDTQYF
16,NA,TRBJ2-1,TRBD1,TRBV27,TGTGCCAGCAGTTTACCCGGGACAGGGAGATACAATGAGCAGTTCTTC,CASSLPGTGRYNEQFF
17,NA,TRBJ1-3,TRBD1,TRBV11-2,TGTGCCAGCAGCCGCCCGGGGACAGGACTCTCTGGAAACACCATATATTTT,CASSRPGTGLSGNTIYF
17,NA,TRBJ1-3,TRBD1,TRBV7-8,TGTGCCAGCACCATGACCGGGACAGGGGGCTCTGGAAACACCATATATTTT,CASTMTGTGGSGNTIYF
15,NA,TRBJ1-1,TRBD1,TRBV19,TGTGCCAGTAGTGGACGACAGGGAGTGAACACTGAAGCTTTCTTT,CASSGRQGVNTEAFF
14,few,TRBJ2-5,NA,TRBV9,TGTGCCAGCAGCGTAGATTCGGGTTGGGAGACCCAGTACTTC,CASSVDSGWETQYF
13,few,TRBJ1-4,TRBD1,TRBV25-1,TGTGCCAGCAGAACCGGGACAGGGATTAAACTGTTTTTT,CASRTGTGIKLFF
12,NA,TRBJ1-2,NA,TRBV7-2,TGTGCCAGCAGCTTAACAGTCTATGGCTACACCTTC,CASSLTVYGYTF
16,NA,TRBJ2-2,TRBD2,TRBV5-1,TGCGCCAGCAGCTTACTAGCGGGGGTAGGCACCGGGGAGCTGTTTTTT,CASSLLAGVGTGELFF
15,NA,TRBJ1-1,TRBD1,TRBV15,TGTGCCACCAGCAGAGATAGACAGGGTTACCCTGAAGCTTTCTTT,CATSRDRQGYPEAFF
17,NA,TRBJ1-4,TRBD1,TRBV5-6,TGTGCCAGCAGCTTGACAGGGGCCAGAGGGACTAATGAAAAACTGTTTTTT,CASSLTGARGTNEKLFF
12,NA,TRBJ1-1,NA,TRBV12-3/TRBV12-4,TGTGCCAGCTGGGGGGAATTCACTGAAGCTTTCTTT,CASWGEFTEAFF
15,NA,TRBJ2-1,NA,TRBV28,TGTGCCAGCAGTTTATTACAGAGCTCCTACAATGAGCAGTTCTTC,CASSLLQSSYNEQFF
12,NA,TRBJ2-1,NA,TRBV5-1,TGCGCCAGCAGCGCATGGGGGGATGAGCAGTTCTTC,CASSAWGDEQFF
12,NA,TRBJ2-3,TRBD1,TRBV6-5,TGTGCCAGCAGCCGGGACAGTTCGACGCAGTATTTT,CASSRDSSTQYF
14,NA,TRBJ2-7,NA,TRBV3-1/TRBV3-2,TGTGCCAGCAGCCATTTCCAGGCTCCCTACGAGCAGTACTTC,CASSHFQAPYEQYF
15,NA,TRBJ2-7,TRBD1,TRBV19,TGTGCCAGTAGTATCTGGGGGGACAGGGGGCCCGAGCAGTACTTC,CASSIWGDRGPEQYF
16,NA,TRBJ1-5,NA,TRBV21-1,TGTGCCAGCACGCCACAGCTGTTGGGCCGCAATCAGCCCCAGCATTTT,CASTPQLLGRNQPQHF
17,once,TRBJ2-1,NA,TRBV27,TGTGCCAGCAGTTTATCGCCTCAGGGGTCCTCCTACAATGAGCAGTTCTTC,CASSLSPQGSSYNEQFF
15,NA,TRBJ2-3,NA,TRBV25-1,TGTGCCAGCGGCTTCCGAAGGGGCGGCACAGATACGCAGTATTTT,CASGFRRGGTDTQYF
15,NA,TRBJ2-7,TRBD1,TRBV6-5,TGTGCCAGCAGTTACACCGGTACAGGGGCGTACGAGCAGTACTTC,CASSYTGTGAYEQYF
15,NA,TRBJ2-1,TRBD1,TRBV7-3,TGTGCCAGCAGCCAGGACGGACAGGCCTACAATGAGCAGTTCTTC,CASSQDGQAYNEQFF
16,NA,TRBJ1-4,NA,TRBV9,TGTGCCAGCAGCGCCCCCGACAGCACAACTAATGAAAAACTGTTTTTT,CASSAPDSTTNEKLFF
13,NA,TRBJ1-5,TRBD1,TRBV11-2,TGTGCCAGCAGCTGGGGACAGGGACAGCCCCAGCATTTT,CASSWGQGQPQHF
13,NA,TRBJ1-6,NA,TRBV15,TGTGCCACCAGAAACAGGGTTAATTCACCCCTCCACTTT,CATRNRVNSPLHF
12,few,TRBJ1-5,NA,TRBV18,TGTGCCAGCTCACCATATGATCAGCCCCAGCATTTT,CASSPYDQPQHF
14,NA,TRBJ2-5,NA,TRBV7-2,TGTGCCAGCAGCTTAGGAGCGGGTGGAGAGACCCAGTACTTC,CASSLGAGGETQYF
14,NA,TRBJ1-3,NA,TRBV27,TGTGCCAGCAGTTCGAACAACTATGGAAACACCATATATTTT,CASSSNNYGNTIYF
14,once,TRBJ2-7,NA,TRBV9,TGTGCCAGCAGCGTCCGGGACAAGTCCTACGAGCAGTACTTC,CASSVRDKSYEQYF
15,once,TRBJ1-6,NA,TRBV5-1,TGCGCCAGCAGCTCGGGGGTAGGGGACGGTTCACCCCTCCACTTT,CASSSGVGDGSPLHF